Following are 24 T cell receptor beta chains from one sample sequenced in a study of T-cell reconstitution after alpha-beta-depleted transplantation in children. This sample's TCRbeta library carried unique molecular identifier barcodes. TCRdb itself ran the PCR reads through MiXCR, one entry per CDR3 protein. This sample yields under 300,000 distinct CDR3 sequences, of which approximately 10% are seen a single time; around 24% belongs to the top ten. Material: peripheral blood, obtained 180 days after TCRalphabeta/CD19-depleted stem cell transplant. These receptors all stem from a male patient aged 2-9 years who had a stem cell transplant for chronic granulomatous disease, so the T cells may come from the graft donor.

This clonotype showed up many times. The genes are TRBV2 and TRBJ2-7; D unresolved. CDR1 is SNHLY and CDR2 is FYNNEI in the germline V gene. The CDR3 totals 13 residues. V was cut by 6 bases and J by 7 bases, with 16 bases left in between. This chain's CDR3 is CASRAVGQNEQYF. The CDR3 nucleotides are TGTGCCAGCAGGGCGGTCGGGCAGAATGAGCAGTACTTC.

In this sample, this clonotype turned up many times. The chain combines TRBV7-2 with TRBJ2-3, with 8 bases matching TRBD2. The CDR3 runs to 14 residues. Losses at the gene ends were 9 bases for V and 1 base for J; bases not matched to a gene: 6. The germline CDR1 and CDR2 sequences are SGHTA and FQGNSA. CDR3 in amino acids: CASRREVGTDTQYF. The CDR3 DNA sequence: TGTGCCAGTAGGCGGGAGGTCGGCACAGATACGCAGTATTTT.

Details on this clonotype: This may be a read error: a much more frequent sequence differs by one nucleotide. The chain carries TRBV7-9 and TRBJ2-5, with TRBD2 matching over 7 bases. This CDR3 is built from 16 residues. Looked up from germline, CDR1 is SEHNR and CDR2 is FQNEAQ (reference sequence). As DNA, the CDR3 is TGTGCCAGCAGCACAGAGCGGGACTCCCGTGTAGAGACCAAGTACTTC. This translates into CASSTERDSRVETKYF.

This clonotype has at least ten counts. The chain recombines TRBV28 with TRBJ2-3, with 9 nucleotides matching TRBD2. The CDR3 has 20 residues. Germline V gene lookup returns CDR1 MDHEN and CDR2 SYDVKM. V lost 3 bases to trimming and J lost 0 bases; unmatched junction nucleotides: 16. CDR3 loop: CASSFLTGVKTSGSTDTQYF. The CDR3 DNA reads TGTGCCAGCAGTTTCCTGACAGGAGTTAAAACTAGCGGGAGCACAGATACGCAGTATTTT.

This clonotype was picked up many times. This CDR3 reads CASSLGSGSGNTIYF. Here the CDR3 DNA reads TGCGCCAGCAGCCTTGGGTCGGGATCTGGAAACACCATATATTTT. The V gene is TRBV5-1, the J gene TRBJ1-3; D unresolved. Germline CDR1 reads SGHRS; CDR2 reads YFSETQ. Trimming pared 4 bases from V and 1 base from J, leaving 12 bases between. CDR3 length: 15 amino acids.

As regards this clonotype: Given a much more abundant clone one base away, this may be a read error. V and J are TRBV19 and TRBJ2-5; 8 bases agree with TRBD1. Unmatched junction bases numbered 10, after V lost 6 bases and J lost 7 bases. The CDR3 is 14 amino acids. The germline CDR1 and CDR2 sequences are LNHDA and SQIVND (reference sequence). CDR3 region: CASRDRAPQGTQYF. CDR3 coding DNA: TGTGCCAGTAGGGACAGGGCTCCACAGGGGACCCAGTACTTC.

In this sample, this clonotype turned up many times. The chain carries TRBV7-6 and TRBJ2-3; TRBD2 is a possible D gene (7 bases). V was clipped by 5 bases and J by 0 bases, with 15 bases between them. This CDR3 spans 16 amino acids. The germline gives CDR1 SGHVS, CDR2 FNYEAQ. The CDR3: CASSRGGHLSTDTQYF. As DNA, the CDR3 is TGTGCCAGCAGCCGCGGGGGACATCTAAGCACAGATACGCAGTATTTT.

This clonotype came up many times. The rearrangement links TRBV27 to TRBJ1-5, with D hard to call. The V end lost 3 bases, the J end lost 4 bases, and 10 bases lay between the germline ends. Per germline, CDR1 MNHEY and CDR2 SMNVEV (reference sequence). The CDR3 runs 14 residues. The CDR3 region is CASSFGRPNQPQHF. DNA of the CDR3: TGTGCCAGCAGTTTTGGGCGACCTAATCAGCCCCAGCATTTT.

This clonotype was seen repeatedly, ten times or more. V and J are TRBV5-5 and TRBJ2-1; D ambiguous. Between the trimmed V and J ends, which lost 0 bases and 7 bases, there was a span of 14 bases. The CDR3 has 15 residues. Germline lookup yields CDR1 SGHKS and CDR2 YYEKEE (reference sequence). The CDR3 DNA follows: TGTGCCAGCAGCTTGGGTACTAATGGGGTAAATGAGCAGTTCTTC. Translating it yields CASSLGTNGVNEQFF.

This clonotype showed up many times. The CDR3 DNA reads TGCGCCAGCAGCTCGTCGACAGGCTCCTATAATTCACCCCTCCACTTT. This encodes CASSSSTGSYNSPLHF. The gene calls are TRBV5-1 and TRBJ1-6; D perhaps matches TRBD1 (6 bases). Germline V CDR1 and CDR2: SGHRS, YFSETQ. This CDR3 has 16 residues. Trimming shortened V by 3 bases and J by 0 bases, and 10 bases separated the two germline ends.

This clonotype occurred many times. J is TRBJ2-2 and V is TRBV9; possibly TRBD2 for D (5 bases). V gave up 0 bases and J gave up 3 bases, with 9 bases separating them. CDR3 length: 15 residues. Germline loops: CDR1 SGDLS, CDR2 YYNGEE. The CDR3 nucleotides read TGTGCCAGCAGCGTAGGAGGGATCGACACCGGGGAGCTGTTTTTT. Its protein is CASSVGGIDTGELFF.

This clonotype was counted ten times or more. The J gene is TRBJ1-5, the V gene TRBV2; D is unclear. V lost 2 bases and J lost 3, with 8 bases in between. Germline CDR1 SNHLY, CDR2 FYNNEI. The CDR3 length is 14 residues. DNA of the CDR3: TGTGCCAGCAGTGAACGGCTCTTCAATCAGCCCCAGCATTTT. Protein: CASSERLFNQPQHF.

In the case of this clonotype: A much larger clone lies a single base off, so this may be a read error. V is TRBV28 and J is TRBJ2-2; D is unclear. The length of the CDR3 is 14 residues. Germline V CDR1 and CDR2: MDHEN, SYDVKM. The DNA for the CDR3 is TGTGCCAGCAGGTTATATCCCCTCACCGGGCAGCTGTTTTTT. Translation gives CASRLYPLTGQLFF.

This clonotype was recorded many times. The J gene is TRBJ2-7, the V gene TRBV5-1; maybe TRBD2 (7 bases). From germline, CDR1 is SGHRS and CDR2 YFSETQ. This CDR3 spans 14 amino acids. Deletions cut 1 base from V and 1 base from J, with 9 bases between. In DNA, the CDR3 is TGCGCCAGCAGCTTGAGGGGGGGATCCTACGAGCAGTACTTC. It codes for CASSLRGGSYEQYF.

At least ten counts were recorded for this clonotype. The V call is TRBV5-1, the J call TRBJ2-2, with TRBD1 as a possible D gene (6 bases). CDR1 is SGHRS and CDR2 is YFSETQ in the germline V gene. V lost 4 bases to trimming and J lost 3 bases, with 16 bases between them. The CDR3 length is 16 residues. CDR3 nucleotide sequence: TGCGCCAGCAGCCGTGGGGACAAAGTATACACCGGGGAGCTGTTTTTT. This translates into CASSRGDKVYTGELFF.

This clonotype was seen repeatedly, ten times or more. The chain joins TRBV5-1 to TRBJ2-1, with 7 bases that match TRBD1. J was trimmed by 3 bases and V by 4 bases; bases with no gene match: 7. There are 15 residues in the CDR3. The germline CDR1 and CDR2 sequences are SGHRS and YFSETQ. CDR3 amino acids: CASSPGTDLYNEQFF. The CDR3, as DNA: TGCGCCAGCAGCCCTGGGACAGACCTCTACAATGAGCAGTTCTTC.

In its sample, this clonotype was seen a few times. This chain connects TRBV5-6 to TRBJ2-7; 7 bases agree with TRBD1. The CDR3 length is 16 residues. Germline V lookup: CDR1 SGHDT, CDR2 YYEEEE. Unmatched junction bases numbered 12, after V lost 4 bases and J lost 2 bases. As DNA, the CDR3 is TGTGCCAGCAGCAACTACCTGACAGGGCGAACCTACGAGCAGTACTTC. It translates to CASSNYLTGRTYEQYF.

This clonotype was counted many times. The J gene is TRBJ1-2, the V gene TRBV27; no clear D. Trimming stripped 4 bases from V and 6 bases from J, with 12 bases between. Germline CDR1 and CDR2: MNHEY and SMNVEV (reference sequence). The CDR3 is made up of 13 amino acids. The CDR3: CASSSSPDDGYTF. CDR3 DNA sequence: TGTGCCAGCAGTTCCAGCCCCGACGATGGCTACACCTTC.

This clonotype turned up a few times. CDR3 coding DNA: TGTGCCAGCAGCCAAGATGTGGCCACAACTAATGAAAAACTGTTTTTT. Residues: CASSQDVATTNEKLFF. The V call is TRBV14, the J call TRBJ1-4; D remains ambiguous. Trimming shortened V by 0 bases and J by 0 bases, and 8 bases separated the two germline ends. The CDR3 contains 16 residues. Germline CDR1 and CDR2: SGHDN and FVKESK. The variable domain in full, with the rest retrieved from reference TRBV14 and TRBJ1-4, is EAGVTQFPSHSVIEKGQTVTLRCDPISGHDNLYWYRRVMGKEIKFLLHFVKESKQDESGMPNNRFLAERTGGTYSTLKVQPAELEDSGVYFCASSQDVATTNEKLFFGSGTQLSVL.

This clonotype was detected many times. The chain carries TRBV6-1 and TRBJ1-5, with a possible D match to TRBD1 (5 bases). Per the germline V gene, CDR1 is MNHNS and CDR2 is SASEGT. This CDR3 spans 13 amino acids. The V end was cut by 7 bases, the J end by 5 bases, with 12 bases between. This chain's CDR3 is CASKVQGDQPQHF. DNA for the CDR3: TGTGCCAGCAAGGTCCAGGGCGATCAGCCCCAGCATTTT.

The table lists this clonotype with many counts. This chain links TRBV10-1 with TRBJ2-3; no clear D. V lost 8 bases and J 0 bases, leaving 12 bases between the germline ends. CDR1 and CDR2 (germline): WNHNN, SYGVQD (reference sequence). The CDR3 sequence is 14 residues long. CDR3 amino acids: CASRPDGSTDTQYF. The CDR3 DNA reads TGCGCCAGCCGGCCGGACGGTAGCACAGATACGCAGTATTTT.

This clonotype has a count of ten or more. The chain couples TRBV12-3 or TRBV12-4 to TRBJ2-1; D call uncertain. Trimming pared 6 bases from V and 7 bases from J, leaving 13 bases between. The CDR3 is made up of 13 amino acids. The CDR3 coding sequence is TGTGCCAGCAGAATGAATAGTGGGAATGAGCAGTTCTTC. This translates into CASRMNSGNEQFF.

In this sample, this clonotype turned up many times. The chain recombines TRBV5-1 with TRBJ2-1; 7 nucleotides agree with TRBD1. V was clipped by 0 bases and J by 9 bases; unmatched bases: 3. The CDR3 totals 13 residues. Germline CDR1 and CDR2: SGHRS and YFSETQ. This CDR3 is CASSLGQGREQFF. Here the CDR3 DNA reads TGCGCCAGCAGCTTGGGACAGGGCCGTGAGCAGTTCTTC.

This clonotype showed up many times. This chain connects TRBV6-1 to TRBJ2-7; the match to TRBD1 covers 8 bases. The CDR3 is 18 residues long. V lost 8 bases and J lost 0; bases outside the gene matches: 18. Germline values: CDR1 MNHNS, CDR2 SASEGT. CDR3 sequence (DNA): TGTGCCAGCTCAGGGGAGGACAGGGAAACTACTAGCTCCTACGAGCAGTACTTC. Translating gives CASSGEDRETTSSYEQYF.